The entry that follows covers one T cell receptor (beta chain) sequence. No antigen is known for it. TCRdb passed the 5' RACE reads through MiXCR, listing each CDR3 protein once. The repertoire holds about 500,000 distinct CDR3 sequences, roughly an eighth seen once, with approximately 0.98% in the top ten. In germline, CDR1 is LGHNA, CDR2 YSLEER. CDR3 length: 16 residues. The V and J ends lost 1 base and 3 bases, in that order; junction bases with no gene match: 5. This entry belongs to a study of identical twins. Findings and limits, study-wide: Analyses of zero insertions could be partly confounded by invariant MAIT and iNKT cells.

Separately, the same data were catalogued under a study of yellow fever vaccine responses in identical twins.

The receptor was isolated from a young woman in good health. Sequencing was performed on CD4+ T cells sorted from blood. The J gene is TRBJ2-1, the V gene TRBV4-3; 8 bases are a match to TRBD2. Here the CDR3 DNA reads TGCGCCAGCAGCCAAGGAAAAACTAGCGGCTACAATGAGCAGTTCTTC. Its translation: CASSQGKTSGYNEQFF.